Listed below are T cell receptor beta chains from one sample, sequenced in a study of T cells in Graves' hyperthyroidism and ophthalmopathy. TCRdb used MiXCR to reprocess the multiplex PCR reads, holding one entry per CDR3 protein. The profile shows about 610,000 distinct CDR3 sequences, under 15% of them singletons. Sequencing input: blood. The origin of the receptors is a woman aged 40 to 49 with Graves' ophthalmopathy. Each CDR3 is given with its conserved first and last residue. A D gene is named only where the DNA matches it firmly. Clone sizes are given selectively: once, few, many, or a class where the clone is expanded.

few,NA,TRBV6-1,TRBJ2-7,TGTGCCAGCAGTGCCAGCCGGGACTGGGCTAACGAGCAGTACTTC,CASSASRDWANEQYF
many,TRBD1,TRBV20-1,TRBJ2-7,TGCAGTGCTAGGCCGGGACAGACGTACTACGAGCAGTACTTC,CSARPGQTYYEQYF
many,NA,TRBV28,TRBJ2-7,TGTGCCAGCAGCCATGGACTAACGAGATGGGAACAATACGAGCAGTACTTC,CASSHGLTRWEQYEQYF
many,TRBD2,TRBV28,TRBJ2-2,TGTGCCAGCAGTTTTCCGACTAGCGGGACGGACACCGGGGAGCTGTTTTTT,CASSFPTSGTDTGELFF
many,NA,TRBV20-1,TRBJ1-1,TGCAGTGCTAGAGCATGGCAGATGAACACTGAAGCTTTCTTT,CSARAWQMNTEAFF
many,NA,TRBV12-3/TRBV12-4,TRBJ2-2,TGTGCCAGCACCCCCTTCGCGGCGAACACCGGGGAGCTGTTTTTT,CASTPFAANTGELFF
many,NA,TRBV28,TRBJ1-2,TGTGCCAGCAGTGGCGGGCCCTATGGCTACACCTTC,CASSGGPYGYTF
NA,TRBD2,TRBV28,TRBJ2-7,TGTGCCAGCAGCTGGACGACTAGCGCAACCTACGAGCAGTACTTC,CASSWTTSATYEQYF
many,NA,TRBV11-2,TRBJ1-1,TGTGCCAGCAAATACCCGGAGAACACTGAAGCTTTCTTT,CASKYPENTEAFF
many,NA,TRBV28,TRBJ1-1,TGTGCCAGCAGTTTATGGCAGGCTCAGAACACTGAAGCTTTCTTT,CASSLWQAQNTEAFF
NA,NA,TRBV6-4,TRBJ1-3,TGTGCCAGCAGTGACCTTGGGAACAGGAGCTTTTCCTCTCCTGGAAACACCATATATTTT,CASSDLGNRSFSSPGNTIYF
many,NA,TRBV12-3/TRBV12-4,TRBJ1-1,TGTGCCAGCACCCCGGGACCGTACACTGAAGCTTTCTTT,CASTPGPYTEAFF
few,NA,TRBV24-1,TRBJ2-3,TGTGCCACCAGTGATTCCAGGGGAGGGGTGGCAGATACGCAGTATTTT,CATSDSRGGVADTQYF
many,NA,TRBV28,TRBJ2-5,TGTGCCAGCAGAACAGTAGTTACCAAGAGACCGGGAAGTTACCAAGAGACCCAGTACTTC,CASRTVVTKRPGSYQETQYF
few,TRBD2,TRBV4-3,TRBJ2-7,TGCGCCAGCAGCCAAGATCTAACTAGCGGGAGGACCTACGAGCAGTACTTC,CASSQDLTSGRTYEQYF
NA,NA,TRBV16,TRBJ2-2,TGTGCCAGCAGCCAGATGATAGTAAACACCGGGGAGCTGTTTTTT,CASSQMIVNTGELFF
many,NA,TRBV28,TRBJ2-7,TGTGCCAGCACTGAGGCGCACGGCGAGCAGTACTTC,CASTEAHGEQYF
NA,TRBD2,TRBV12-3/TRBV12-4,TRBJ2-5,TGTGCCAGCGCCCCAAGAGCGGGAGAGGAGACCCAGTACTTC,CASAPRAGEETQYF
many,NA,TRBV6-2/TRBV6-3,TRBJ1-2,TGTGCCAGCAGTTACTCGAACAAATATGGCTACACCTTC,CASSYSNKYGYTF
many,TRBD1,TRBV7-2,TRBJ1-2,TGTGCCAGCAGCTTAGGACAGGGCGACTTCTATGGCTACACCTTC,CASSLGQGDFYGYTF
NA,NA,TRBV12-3/TRBV12-4,TRBJ2-7,NA,CASSFGAGTVNYEQYF
NA,NA,TRBV28,TRBJ2-7,TGTGCCAGCAGTTTCGGTCACGAGAGAGAGCAGTACTTC,CASSFGHEREQYF
many,TRBD1,TRBV6-2/TRBV6-3,TRBJ1-2,TGTGCCAGCAGGGACACAGGGGAAGGCTACACCTTC,CASRDTGEGYTF
many,TRBD2,TRBV19,TRBJ2-2,TGTGCCAGTAGTATTTGGGGCGGGAGTGGCGCGAACACCGGGGAGCTGTTTTTT,CASSIWGGSGANTGELFF
many,TRBD1,TRBV30,TRBJ1-5,TGTGCCTGGAGTGTACCGACAGGGGTTTTCAATCAGCCCCAGCATTTT,CAWSVPTGVFNQPQHF
few,TRBD2,TRBV11-2,TRBJ2-7,TGTGCCAGCATCGCGACCGGGACTAGGCAGCTCGAGCAGTACTTC,CASIATGTRQLEQYF
many,TRBD1,TRBV11-2,TRBJ1-2,TGTGCCAGCAGCGTCCCCGGGACAGGCACGGGGGGCTACACCTTC,CASSVPGTGTGGYTF
many,TRBD1,TRBV20-1,TRBJ1-1,TGCAGTGCTAGACCGGGACAGGGGAGATCTGAAGCTTTCTTT,CSARPGQGRSEAFF
many,NA,TRBV15,TRBJ1-1,TGTGCCACCAGCTTCGGGGGCACAAACCCGAGGACTGAAGCTTTCTTT,CATSFGGTNPRTEAFF
many,TRBD2,TRBV6-9,TRBJ2-7,TGTGCCAGCAGCATTGGCCCAAGGACTAGCGGGAGTTTCTACCCCTACGAGCAGTACTTC,CASSIGPRTSGSFYPYEQYF
NA,NA,TRBV28,TRBJ2-7,TGTGCCAGCAGCCAGCCCCAAAGTGGACGGTCGGGGGAGCAGTACTTC,CASSQPQSGRSGEQYF
many,TRBD2,TRBV19,TRBJ2-7,TGTGCCAGTTCGACTAGCCCGGAAACCTACGAGCAGTACTTC,CASSTSPETYEQYF
many,NA,TRBV30,TRBJ1-1,TGTGCCTGGAGCCCAGGGTATGGGCTGAACACTGAAGCTTTCTTT,CAWSPGYGLNTEAFF
many,NA,TRBV29-1,TRBJ1-1,TGCAGCGTTGGCGATGTAGGGGTGGTTGGAAACACTGAAGCTTTCTTT,CSVGDVGVVGNTEAFF
many,NA,TRBV5-4,TRBJ1-1,TGTGCCAGCAATAAGGGAGACACTGAAGCTTTCTTT,CASNKGDTEAFF
many,NA,TRBV11-3,TRBJ2-5,TGTGCCAGCAGCATTGGACTTTTCCAAGAGACCCAGTACTTC,CASSIGLFQETQYF
many,TRBD1,TRBV6-5,TRBJ2-5,TGTGCCAGCAGGCCCCCAGGGGGCAGAGAGACCCAGTACTTC,CASRPPGGRETQYF
many,NA,TRBV3-1,TRBJ2-7,TGTGCCAGCAGCCAAGGTGGAACCTACGAGCAGTACTTC,CASSQGGTYEQYF
NA,NA,TRBV4-1,TRBJ1-3,TGCGCCAGCAGCCAAGGAGCTGGATCGGGAAACACCATATATTTT,CASSQGAGSGNTIYF
many,NA,TRBV9,TRBJ2-7,TGTGCCAGCAGCGCCGGGACAGCGGATACGGGGGGGCAGTACTTC,CASSAGTADTGGQYF
many,NA,TRBV12-3/TRBV12-4,TRBJ2-2,TGTGCCAGCAGTCTCTTGAACACCGGGGAGCTGTTTTTT,CASSLLNTGELFF
few,NA,TRBV5-1,TRBJ2-5,TGCGCCAGCAGCGCCCGAGGCGCCCGGTACCAAGAGACCCAGTACTTC,CASSARGARYQETQYF
many,NA,TRBV7-2,TRBJ1-5,TGTGCCAGCAGCTCAGGGGACAATCAGCCCCAGCATTTT,CASSSGDNQPQHF
many,NA,TRBV19,TRBJ2-5,TGTGCCAGTAGTATAGTCCCAGAGGAGACCCAGTACTTC,CASSIVPEETQYF